This T cell receptor (beta chain) was recovered during a study of cytomegalovirus exposure and HLA in healthy donors (TCRdb year 2017). Some background on the complete study: According to an earlier analysis of 450 to 650 of the donors, about 190 million T cells yielded 117 million unique TCR beta sequences and about 300 Gb of sequence data. An early release covering some 640 HLA-typed donors comprised 250 to 350 gigabases of sequencing data and around 85 million unique TCR sequences. Of the roughly 420 genotyped donors, over 80% were placed in the genetic ancestry cluster associated with self-reported Caucasian donors. The study was designed to test whether signatures of past pathogen exposure could be identified by cataloging public T cell receptors. The T cell repertoires of some 700 subjects were profiled by immunosequencing and related to cytomegalovirus serostatus. A separate validation cohort of more than 100 different subjects was used in addition to the approximately 700-subject first cohort. High-throughput TCR immunosequencing, statistical association of individual TCRs with disease status, and machine learning were combined to predict cytomegalovirus infection status. In a later analysis, previously published TCR beta repertoires from several hundred donors were re-analyzed and high-resolution HLA genotyping was added so that TCR occurrence patterns could be studied. In the later analysis, no new phenotypic data were used to find candidate immune exposures; instead, reliance was placed on TCR beta sequences and their occurrence across donors. An earlier analysis of 587 of the donors used high-throughput TCR beta sequencing to judge whether each TCR beta V gene segment behaved as functional or pseudogenic. Alongside the repertoire data, information on donor age, sex, ethnicity and CMV serostatus was compiled. In a later genetic analysis, genome-wide SNP genotypes for about three fifths of the roughly 670 donors were used, and that subset was treated as a discovery cohort. Every discovery cohort repertoire had been produced on one sequencing platform. Both class I and class II loci were covered by HLA typing, at four-digit resolution. Typing coverage varied by locus: about 629-640 donors for A, B, C, DRB1 and DQB1; about 520 for DQA1; some 610 for DPA1; fewer than 480 for DPB1. Because of strong linkage in the cohort, four to six DR-DQ haplotypes were treated as single units for association and clustering. Across approximately 400 genotyped donors of the cohort, an average of 235,054 unique TCR beta nucleotide sequences per donor were sequenced, and roughly a sixth of those sequences were non-productive. Study-level results and caveats: In this cohort, only TCR beta chains were sequenced, and detectable features were limited by the absence of alpha or paired-chain data. Specific HLA alleles were associated with 16,951 TCR beta sequences at a false discovery rate of 0.05 in a later analysis. A later analysis found that most CMV-associated TCR beta chains appeared HLA-restricted, with HLA associations seemingly driven largely by CMV exposure. An association between a missense DCLRE1C variant and V-gene and J-gene trimming of TCR beta chains was found in a later genetic analysis and replicated in an independent cohort. It was suggested by the authors that the approach could potentially be generalized to other disease states and immunological phenotypes. The classifier was reported to diagnose cytomegalovirus status with high specificity and sensitivity in both the original cohort and the validation cohort. Roughly uniform sequencing depth across donors was assumed in presence/absence analyses, although this assumption may not hold. Because counts were too low, more than 15 rarely observed V segments, including chromosome 9 orphons, were excluded from the earlier analysis of 587 of the donors. A later analysis reported that several top co-occurrence clusters appeared linked to parvovirus B19, influenza, CMV and Epstein-Barr virus. CMV serostatus was the only immune exposure information available for the cohort. The 87-base-pair reads could not distinguish some IMGT-functional V segments, including TRBV6-2 and TRBV6-3, so those segments were excluded. A further reported finding was that TCR beta sequences accurately predicted the HLA-A and HLA-B alleles for most subjects in the first cohort. HLA typing was unavailable for some donors at each locus, so association tests used only the typed subset. A total of 150 or so TCR beta chains were listed by the study as associated with cytomegalovirus. A later analysis found that HLA-associated TCR beta chains were more clonally expanded and had lower generation probabilities than equally common non-associated chains. Strong co-occurrence of HLA alleles, especially DR and DQ, made assigning TCR associations to individual alleles difficult. Correlated functional status among segregating V segments might reflect linkage disequilibrium, but an unknown experimental factor could not be ruled out. The sequencing pipeline was judged likely to have produced a cluster of highly shared sequence variants as a technical artifact. Broadly in line with IMGT annotations, most TCR beta V segments showed up in productive rearrangements about 90% or about 30% of the time in an earlier analysis of several hundred of the donors. In vitro tests confirmed that a few of the cytomegalovirus-associated TCR beta chains recognize cytomegalovirus antigens. Most TCR sequences were observed very rarely across donors, whereas some public TCRs were present in many individuals. A later analysis found that TCR association rates varied across HLA loci, with DRB1 alleles showing the most associated TCRs and HLA-C alleles the fewest. A later genetic analysis reported fewer N-insertions in productive TCRs among donors in an Asian-associated ancestry cluster than the roughly 620-donor mean.

Library preparation employed the immunoSEQ multiplex PCR assay. For the multiplex PCR, a mixture combining 60 forward primers for TCR Vbeta segments and 13 reverse primers for TCR Jbeta segments was used. The CDR3 region of rearranged TCR beta genes was amplified from genomic DNA with a multiplex PCR assay. Amplified TCR beta libraries were sequenced as 87-base-pair reads on the Illumina HiSeq System. The published analysis was carried out like this. Across the 670 or so repertoires, a later analysis counted around 80 million unique TCR beta chains, roughly 11 million of which were shared by at least two donors. Raw reads were error-corrected and collapsed into unique sequences by a nearest-neighbor algorithm in which closely related sequences were merged to remove PCR and sequencing errors. CDR3 sequences were aligned to IMGT reference sequences to assign V, D and J gene segments. For a sequence to be retained, a match of at least six nucleotides was required to both a V gene segment and a J gene segment. Rearrangements were classified as productive when the CDR3 lacked stop codons and remained in frame with V and J, and all other rearrangements were classified as non-productive. Following IMGT convention, CDR3 was defined as the stretch from the second conserved V-encoded cysteine up to the conserved J-encoded phenylalanine. The earlier analysis of some 540 of the donors excluded any sequence lacking an unambiguous match to a single V gene segment. In an earlier analysis of several hundred of the donors, V segments were called functional above 56.7% productive rearrangements and were called segregating when the between-donor standard deviation exceeded 5%. To diagnose cytomegalovirus status from the catalog of TCR beta chain sequences, a statistical classification framework was built. V and J gene assignment, in a later analysis, came from comparing TCR nucleotide sequences with IMGT/GENE-DB human TR gene sequences. The TCRdist pipeline was used in a later analysis to assign CDR3 sequences and most-parsimonious VDJ recombination scenarios. In a later analysis, every TCR beta chain was defined by the combination of its CDR3 amino acid sequence and its V-gene family, and reads without a unique V-gene family were dropped. In a later analysis, 500 to 700 highly shared, low-generation-probability nucleotide sequences were removed to address suspected cross-contamination and a sequencing artifact. A later analysis calculated a clonal expansion index for each public chain from normalized within-repertoire ranks of inferred template counts. In a later analysis, generation probabilities were computed using a VDJ recombination model fitted to out-of-frame rearrangements, and the results were checked against IGoR. In a later analysis, TCR-TCR, TCR-HLA and TCR-CMV co-occurrence was scored with hypergeometric tests, and a repertoire-size bias correction was applied to TCR pairs. To estimate false discovery rates, a later analysis permuted the HLA or CMV assignments 20 times. A later analysis grouped co-occurring TCRs with DBSCAN, adding TCRdist sequence similarity when clustering within HLA-allele-positive subsets. Repertoires with fewer than 30,000 or more than 120,000 public chains, plus five repertoires with anomalous nucleotide sharing, were excluded from co-occurrence clustering. TCRdb took this table from immuneACCESS and kept in-frame rearrangements with V and J called. Such tables lack part of the clones; where checked against another copy, unresolved V genes explain under half of the gap, and the rest is unexplained. D and trimming were read from the DNA, whereas the V and J calls and clone size are those reported in that table. Recorded for this sample are about 170,000 clones; roughly 79% of them occurred a single time. The top ten constitute around 3% of the sample.

Trimming leaves V shorter by 6 bases and J shorter by 2 bases, with the junction holding 7 bases beyond the gene matches. The germline V gene specifies MNHNS as CDR1 and SASEGT as CDR2. The CDR3 sequence holds 15 residues, the cysteine and phenylalanine included. Only the CDR3 DNA stays, 45 bases, in frame from base 1. This clone was counted a few times. Its cognate antigen has yet to be identified. Base qualities are not provided; no much larger clone lies one nucleotide away. In total, approximately 700 healthy bone marrow donors made up the cohort. At the time of sampling, all cohort members were nominally healthy, though unrecorded immune exposures were likely present. The donor was CMV seropositive and was included in the group of approximately 310 seropositive cohort members. Every donor gave a peripheral blood sample, and the peripheral blood mononuclear cells from that sample were used for TCR beta sequencing. The Qiagen DNeasy Blood Extraction Kit was used to extract genomic DNA from the blood cell samples.

The sequencing sample was made of PBMCs. The chain uses TRBV6-1 and TRBJ2-3; 8 bases in between match TRBD2. The TCR originated in a woman between 45 and 60 years old in good health and CMV-seropositive. The DNA sequence reads TGTGCCAGCAGGAAACCGGGACTAGTCACAGATACGCAGTATTTT. It translates to CASRKPGLVTDTQYF.